A selection of T cell receptor beta chains follows, all from one sample in a study of CD8+CD57+ T cells in acquired aplastic anemia. One entry per CDR3 protein results from TCRdb running MiXCR on the reads. The table shows roughly 120,000 distinct CDR3 sequences, with 58% occurring only once. Sequenced material: sorted CD4+, CD8+, or CD8+CD57+ T cells (not recorded which) from PBMCs. These receptors came from a human donor with aplastic anemia. Each CDR3 is given with its conserved first and last residue. Each record gives: clone size, J gene, V gene, D gene, CDR3 DNA, CDR3 protein. D genes are given only for firm matches. Clone size is stated in some rows and not others, as once, few, many or a class when expanded.

>-|TRBJ2-7|TRBV29-1|TRBD2
TGCAGCGGGTCTAGCGGGAGCTACTACGAGCAGTACTTC
CSGSSGSYYEQYF
>few|TRBJ1-1|TRBV2|TRBD1
TGTGCCAGCAGGGGGACAGGGGCGACGAACACTGAAGCTTTCTTT
CASRGTGATNTEAFF
>-|TRBJ1-3|TRBV10-2|TRBD1
TGCGCCAGCGGGGACAGTACAGGAAACACCATATATTTT
CASGDSTGNTIYF
>-|TRBJ2-1|TRBV20-1|TRBD2
TGCAGTGCTCGACTAGCGGGAGGGAATGAGCAGTTCTTC
CSARLAGGNEQFF
>many|TRBJ2-1|TRBV13|TRBD1
TGTGCCAGCAGCTCCGGGACAGGGGGTGACAATGAGCAGTTCTTC
CASSSGTGGDNEQFF
>-|TRBJ1-3|TRBV20-1|-
TGCAGTGCTAGCGTTTGGCCAGATGGAAACACCATATATTTT
CSASVWPDGNTIYF
>-|TRBJ2-3|TRBV7-9|TRBD2
TGTGCCAGCAGCTTAGTAGCGGGGGCGGATACGCAGTATTTT
CASSLVAGADTQYF
>-|TRBJ1-3|TRBV12-3/TRBV12-4|-
TGTGCCAACAGTTTTGTAGACTCTGGAAACACCATATATTTT
CANSFVDSGNTIYF
>-|TRBJ2-1|TRBV9|-
TGTGCCAGCAGCGTACGGTCTAGCCGGGTACATGAGCAGTTCTTC
CASSVRSSRVHEQFF
>-|TRBJ2-5|TRBV25-1|TRBD2
TGTGCCAGCAGCCCGGGACTAGTGGGTGAGACCCAGTACTTC
CASSPGLVGETQYF
>-|TRBJ2-5|TRBV2|-
TGTGCCAGCACCGTAGGCAGGGCCCAAGAGACCCAGTACTTC
CASTVGRAQETQYF
>few|TRBJ2-7|TRBV10-2|TRBD2
TGCGCCAGCAGTGGGGCTAGCGGGACCCCCAGACAATACGAGCAGTACTTC
CASSGASGTPRQYEQYF
>-|TRBJ2-4|TRBV10-3|-
TGTGCCAGCAGTGAAAATCGGGGGGCCAAAAACATTCAGTACTTC
CASSENRGAKNIQYF
>-|TRBJ2-3|TRBV24-1|-
TGTGCCACCAGTGACCCCCTCTCCAGCAGCACAGATACGCAGTATTTT
CATSDPLSSSTDTQYF
>-|TRBJ1-1|TRBV10-3|TRBD1
TGTGCCATCAGTGAGCAGGGGGCAATGAACACTGAAGCTTTCTTT
CAISEQGAMNTEAFF
>-|TRBJ1-2|TRBV6-1|-
TGTGCCAGCAAGTTGGAGGGTGGCTATGGCTACACCTTC
CASKLEGGYGYTF
>once|TRBJ1-3|TRBV29-1|TRBD1
TGCAGCGTTTGGACAGGGGGCAACACCATATATTTT
CSVWTGGNTIYF
>-|TRBJ2-3|TRBV24-1|-
TGTGCCACCGCCTCGGTAGCGGAAAGCACAGATACGCAGTATTTT
CATASVAESTDTQYF
>-|TRBJ1-6|TRBV5-4|-
TGTGCCAGCAGCCCAGGATACTCCTATAATTCACCCCCCCACTTT
CASSPGYSYNSPPHF
>-|TRBJ2-7|TRBV2|TRBD1
TGTGCCAGCAGATGGACAGGCACCTCCTACGAGCAGTACTTC
CASRWTGTSYEQYF
>-|TRBJ1-4|TRBV9|-
TGTGCCAGCAGCTCCCGGGACGGAGAACTTGAAAAACTGTTTTTT
CASSSRDGELEKLFF
>-|TRBJ2-2|TRBV10-2|-
TGCGCCAGCAGTGGGTATACCGGGGAGCTGTTTTTT
CASSGYTGELFF
>-|TRBJ2-7|TRBV5-1|-
TGCGCCAGCAGTCTAGACGGATCCTACGAGCAGTACTTC
CASSLDGSYEQYF
>many|TRBJ1-4|TRBV2|-
TGTGCCAGCTCCGATACCTACAATGAAAAACTGTTTTTT
CASSDTYNEKLFF
>-|TRBJ1-5|TRBV9|-
TGTGCCAGCAGCGTAGATGGGAGGGATCAGCCCCAGCATTTT
CASSVDGRDQPQHF
>-|TRBJ1-6|TRBV5-1|-
TGCGCCAGCAGCTTGGATCCCGGGGGCAGTAATTCACCCCTCCACTTT
CASSLDPGGSNSPLHF
>-|TRBJ1-5|TRBV15|-
TGTGCCACCAGCAGAGATCTTACAGGGAGCCAGCCCCAGCATTTT
CATSRDLTGSQPQHF
>few|TRBJ1-5|TRBV3-1|TRBD1
TGTGCCAGCAGCCAGGCAGGGGGACAGCCCCAGCATTTT
CASSQAGGQPQHF
>many|TRBJ1-3|TRBV19|-
TGTGCCAGTAGTGCGGGACCCTTGCATGGAAACACCATATATTTT
CASSAGPLHGNTIYF
>-|TRBJ2-2|TRBV28|TRBD1
TGTGCTAGAGATGGGACAGGGGACACCGGGGAGCTGTTTTTT
CARDGTGDTGELFF
>-|TRBJ2-7|TRBV15|-
TGTGCCACCAGCAGAGGGGGGGACGAGCAGTACTTC
CATSRGGDEQYF
>many|TRBJ1-2|TRBV20-1|-
TGCAGTGCTAGAGTCTGGACAGCCCTTAACTATGGCTACACCTTC
CSARVWTALNYGYTF
>-|TRBJ2-3|TRBV10-3|TRBD1
TGTGCCATCAGGCGACAGGGGGGAACAGATACGCAGTATTTT
CAIRRQGGTDTQYF
>once|TRBJ1-2|TRBV29-1|-
TGCAGCGTTGAAGTACGAGAAGAAGGGGGCTACACCTTC
CSVEVREEGGYTF
>-|TRBJ1-2|TRBV6-5|-
TGTGCCAGCAGTTACCGCAGAGCTAACTATGGCTACACCTTC
CASSYRRANYGYTF
>-|TRBJ2-7|TRBV5-5|TRBD2
TGTGCCAGCGGCCCGGGGGGACCCGCGGACGAGCAGTACTTC
CASGPGGPADEQYF
>-|TRBJ2-1|TRBV6-8|TRBD1
TGTGCCGGCCCTGGGACAGGGCGTCTCCCGGCTGGTAATGAGCAGTTCTTC
CAGPGTGRLPAGNEQFF
>-|TRBJ2-1|TRBV7-2|-
TGTGCCAGCAGGGGGCCCAATGAGCAGTTCTTC
CASRGPNEQFF
>-|TRBJ1-6|TRBV11-1|TRBD1
TGTGCCAGCAGCCTACCCGGGGCACAGGGGGGATCACCCCTCCACTTT
CASSLPGAQGGSPLHF
>once|TRBJ1-4|TRBV10-1|TRBD1
TGCGCCAGCAGTCCCGGGACAGGGTCAGAAAAACTGTTTTTT
CASSPGTGSEKLFF
>-|TRBJ2-7|TRBV7-3|-
TGTGCCAGCAGCTTACGGACGGACGCGTTGAACGAGCAGTACTTC
CASSLRTDALNEQYF
>-|TRBJ2-5|TRBV10-3|TRBD1
TGTGCCATCAGTGAGTCAACAGGGGAAGAGACCCAGTACTTC
CAISESTGEETQYF
>few|TRBJ2-3|TRBV7-2|TRBD2
TGTGCTAGAGGCCTAGCGGCCGTTCAAGATACGCAGTATTTT
CARGLAAVQDTQYF
>many|TRBJ1-2|TRBV19|TRBD1
TGTGCCAGTAGTATTTGGGGACAGGGGCTGGATGGCTACACCTTC
CASSIWGQGLDGYTF
>-|TRBJ2-3|TRBV2|-
TGTGCCAGCAGTGAAGAGGGGGAGTCAGGGCAGTATTTT
CASSEEGESGQYF
>once|TRBJ1-1|TRBV19|TRBD1
TGTGCCAGCAGTTCTAGTCCCGGGACAGGATTGAACACTGAAGCTTTCTTT
CASSSSPGTGLNTEAFF
>-|TRBJ2-1|TRBV12-3/TRBV12-4|TRBD2
TGTGCCAGCAGTGGACTAGCGGGAGGACACAATGAGCAGTTCTTC
CASSGLAGGHNEQFF
>few|TRBJ1-6|TRBV7-2|-
TGTGCCAGCAGCCAAATGGGGGGTAGCGGATCACCCCTCCACTTT
CASSQMGGSGSPLHF
>-|TRBJ2-1|TRBV2|-
TGTGCCAGTGACCCCGGGGTTGACGACAATGAGCAGTTCTTC
CASDPGVDDNEQFF